Described below is a single TCR beta chain sequence and its context. The data derive from a study of blood T cell repertoires in COVID-19. Germline loops: CDR1 GTSNPN, CDR2 SVGIG (reference sequence). Trimming left V 3 bases short and J 6 bases short, with 11 bases between. The length of the CDR3 is 12 residues. TCRdb's copy holds only in-frame clones and misses some; the assay was immunoSEQ multiplex PCR. The sample includes a few hundred thousand clones, more than 70% of them seen just once. The chain couples TRBV30 to TRBJ2-5; D gene uncertain. The sequencing input was peripheral blood. This clonotype was sampled from a man aged 18 to 30 who had recovered from COVID-19. Here the CDR3 DNA reads TGTGCCTGGAGCTCAGGTCTGCAGACCCAGTACTTC. This translates into CAWSSGLQTQYF.